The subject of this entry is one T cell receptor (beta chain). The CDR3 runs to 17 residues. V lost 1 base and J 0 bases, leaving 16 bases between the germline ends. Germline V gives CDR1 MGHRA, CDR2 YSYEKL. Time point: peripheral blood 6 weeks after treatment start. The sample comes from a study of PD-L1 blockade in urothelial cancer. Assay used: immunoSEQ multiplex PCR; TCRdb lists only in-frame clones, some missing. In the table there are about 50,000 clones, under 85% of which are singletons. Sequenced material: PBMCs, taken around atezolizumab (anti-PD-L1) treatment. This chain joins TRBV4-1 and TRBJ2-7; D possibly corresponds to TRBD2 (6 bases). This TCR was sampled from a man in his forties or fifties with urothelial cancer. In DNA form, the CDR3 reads TGCGCCAGCAGCCAAGTACTGGTGGACTACCTCTCCTACGAGCAGTACTTC. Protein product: CASSQVLVDYLSYEQYF.